The rows below give T cell receptor beta chains drawn from one sample of a study of regulatory T cells in long-lasting Graves disease. TCRdb analysed the multiplex PCR reads with MiXCR anew, one entry per CDR3 protein. The table includes some 330,000 distinct CDR3 sequences, over 9.5% detected once. The sample was also linked to a second study, of T cells in Graves' hyperthyroidism and ophthalmopathy.

Sample: peripheral blood mononuclear cells (PBMCs), taken at new diagnosis, from a patient treated with antithyroid drugs. These receptors all stem from a woman between 18 and 29 years old with Graves disease. Each CDR3 is given with its conserved first and last residue. A D gene is named only where the DNA matches it firmly. Clone size is not always given. Where it is, it says once, few, many or a class for expanded clones.

size	V	length	J	D	DNA	CDR3
many	TRBV7-9	16	TRBJ1-2	-	TGTGCCAGCAGGCGCTTAGTATCCCCCCCTAGCTATGGCTACACCTTC	CASRRLVSPPSYGYTF
many	TRBV18	16	TRBJ1-2	-	TGTGCCAGCTCACCCCGTGGGGGCGAAGCTAACTATGGCTACACCTTC	CASSPRGGEANYGYTF
many	TRBV6-2/TRBV6-3	19	TRBJ2-1	TRBD2	TGTGCCAGCAGTTACAAGGTTGGGGTGCTAGCGGGATTCGGCAATGAGCAGTTCTTC	CASSYKVGVLAGFGNEQFF
many	TRBV20-1	12	TRBJ1-2	-	TGCAGTGCTAGCGGGGGACAATCTGGCTACACCTTC	CSASGGQSGYTF
many	TRBV20-1	14	TRBJ2-7	TRBD1	TGCAGTGCTAGAGATGCGGACAGGTCCTACGAGCAGTACTTC	CSARDADRSYEQYF
many	TRBV10-3	15	TRBJ2-2	-	TGTGCCACCGCAGCCTGGACGGAAAACACCGGGGAGCTGTTTTTT	CATAAWTENTGELFF
many	TRBV6-2/TRBV6-3	15	TRBJ1-1	-	TGTGCCAGCAGTCACTATCGGAGCTTAAGGGCTGAAGCTTTCTTT	CASSHYRSLRAEAFF
many	TRBV4-3	17	TRBJ2-3	-	TGCGCCAGCAGCCCCTTCGCGGAAAACCCGGGAACAGATACGCAGTATTTT	CASSPFAENPGTDTQYF
few	TRBV10-3	12	TRBJ2-7	-	TGTGCCGCGGGATCGGTAAACTACGAGCAGTACTTC	CAAGSVNYEQYF
-	TRBV12-3/TRBV12-4	14	TRBJ1-1	TRBD1	TGTGCCAGCAGTTTTAGACAGGGAATAACTGAAGCTTTCTTT	CASSFRQGITEAFF
-	TRBV7-9	16	TRBJ2-6	-	TGTGCCAGCAGCTTAGTTATCGGGGTCTGGGCCAACGTCCTGACTTTC	CASSLVIGVWANVLTF
many	TRBV20-1	16	TRBJ2-3	-	TGCAGTGCTAGAGGGGCAGGGCAGTCCCGCACAGATACGCAGTATTTT	CSARGAGQSRTDTQYF
-	TRBV9	16	TRBJ1-4	-	TGTGCCAGCAGCGTCTCCAACGTTGCAACTAATGAAAAACTGTTTTTT	CASSVSNVATNEKLFF
many	TRBV12-3/TRBV12-4	13	TRBJ2-1	-	TGTGCCAGCAGGCTAGCTCCGTTGAATGAGCAGTTCTTC	CASRLAPLNEQFF
-	TRBV5-4	15	TRBJ1-1	TRBD1	TGTGCCAGCAACAACCAGGGGGCGCTGAACACTGAAGCTTTCTTT	CASNNQGALNTEAFF
-	TRBV7-6	15	TRBJ1-2	-	TGTGCCAGCAGCCTCGACGGTTCTCCTAACTATGGCTACACCTTC	CASSLDGSPNYGYTF
many	TRBV28	15	TRBJ2-7	TRBD2	TGTGCCAGCAGACAAGCGGGGTTTACTTACTACGAGCAGTACTTC	CASRQAGFTYYEQYF
-	TRBV6-5	16	TRBJ1-2	-	TGTGCCAGCAGTTACGCCCCTCTACAGGGTAACTATGGCTACACCTTC	CASSYAPLQGNYGYTF
many	TRBV6-2/TRBV6-3	15	TRBJ2-1	-	TGTGCCAGCAGCTTAGGAGGGGCCCGAAACAATGAGCAGTTCTTC	CASSLGGARNNEQFF
many	TRBV28	15	TRBJ1-1	TRBD1	TGTGCCAGCAGGCCGACGACAGGGGGCGACACTGAAGCTTTCTTT	CASRPTTGGDTEAFF
many	TRBV27	15	TRBJ2-1	TRBD2	TGTGCCAGCAGTTTAGCGGGAGTCCCCTACAATGAGCAGTTCTTC	CASSLAGVPYNEQFF
many	TRBV28	16	TRBJ2-7	-	TGTGCCAGCTCGACCGTAGGATCCCTCCCCACCTACGAGCAGTACTTC	CASSTVGSLPTYEQYF
many	TRBV12-3/TRBV12-4	12	TRBJ2-2	-	TGTGCCAGCAGTAGACTGAACGGGGAGCTGTTTTTT	CASSRLNGELFF
many	TRBV28	12	TRBJ2-1	TRBD2	TGTGCCAGCAGTTTCGCCGGACTAGCGGAGTTCTTC	CASSFAGLAEFF
many	TRBV18	16	TRBJ2-7	-	TGTGCCAGCTCCCGTAGAGGAGGAGTCTACTCCTACGAGCAGTACTTC	CASSRRGGVYSYEQYF
many	TRBV19	21	TRBJ2-6	-	TGTGCCAGTAGTCTGCGACCAATTCACCTCATGTCCAGCTCTGGGGCCAACGTCCTGACTTTC	CASSLRPIHLMSSSGANVLTF
many	TRBV12-3/TRBV12-4	17	TRBJ2-5	TRBD1	TGTGCCAGCAGCCCCAGGTGGGGACAGGGGCAGCAAGAGACCCAGTACTTC	CASSPRWGQGQQETQYF
-	TRBV28	15	TRBJ1-1	TRBD1	TGTGCCAGCAGTCAAACCTACAGGGGGGGAACTGAAGCTTTCTTT	CASSQTYRGGTEAFF
many	TRBV5-6	16	TRBJ2-3	-	TGTGCCAGCAGCTCTACCTCCGCGGCTAGCACAGATACGCAGTATTTT	CASSSTSAASTDTQYF
-	TRBV5-4	16	TRBJ1-2	-	TGTGCCAGCAGCTTAATTAACCGGGACCCTGACTATGGCTACACCTTC	CASSLINRDPDYGYTF
many	TRBV20-1	12	TRBJ1-5	TRBD1	TGCAGTGCTGCGACAGGGTTAGGGCCCCAGCATTTT	CSAATGLGPQHF
many	TRBV20-1	14	TRBJ2-1	-	TGCAGTGCTCGCCCAATGTTAACCGGCAATGAGCAGTTCTTC	CSARPMLTGNEQFF
many	TRBV27	13	TRBJ2-1	-	TGTGCCAGCAGTTCCCCCCCGTACAATGAGCAGTTCTTC	CASSSPPYNEQFF
many	TRBV20-1	13	TRBJ1-6	-	TGCAGTGCCAGAAGAGGGGGGAATTCACCCCTCCACTTT	CSARRGGNSPLHF
many	TRBV6-2/TRBV6-3	16	TRBJ2-1	TRBD2	TGTGCCAGCAGTTGGGGACTAGCGGGGGGGCCTAATGAGCAGTTCTTC	CASSWGLAGGPNEQFF
many	TRBV12-3/TRBV12-4	14	TRBJ2-7	TRBD1	TGTGCCAGCAGTTACCCTGACAGGGCTTTGGAGCAGTACTTC	CASSYPDRALEQYF
-	TRBV28	16	TRBJ1-3	-	TGTGCCAGCAGTCTCGGTGGAAGGAGTAGTGGAAACACCATATATTTT	CASSLGGRSSGNTIYF
many	TRBV27	13	TRBJ2-5	-	TGTGCCGGCAGTCGGAAATTGCAAGAGACCCAGTACTTC	CAGSRKLQETQYF
-	TRBV19	15	TRBJ2-7	-	TGTGCCAGTGACTCCGGACACCCAGGGTCCTACGAGCAGTACTTC	CASDSGHPGSYEQYF
few	TRBV7-2	14	TRBJ1-5	TRBD1	TGTGCCAGCAGCTCCCAGGGGGGGGGTCAGCCCCAGCATTTT	CASSSQGGGQPQHF
many	TRBV25-1	14	TRBJ2-1	-	TGTGCCAGCAGTCGTAGCGAGGGGTACAATGAGCAGTTCTTC	CASSRSEGYNEQFF
many	TRBV7-8	15	TRBJ2-5	-	TGTGCCAGCAGATTCCGCCAGAATGTGTGGGAGACCCAGTACTTC	CASRFRQNVWETQYF
many	TRBV6-9	15	TRBJ1-2	TRBD1	TGTGCCAGCAGTTACTACCAGGGGGCTAGCTATGGCTACACCTTC	CASSYYQGASYGYTF
many	TRBV10-1	15	TRBJ2-5	-	TGCGCCAGCAGTGGAACGCACGATCGAGGGGAGACCCAGTACTTC	CASSGTHDRGETQYF
many	TRBV20-1	14	TRBJ2-1	TRBD2	TGCAGTGCCCAAGACGGGACTAGCTTCTATGAGCAGTTCTTC	CSAQDGTSFYEQFF
-	TRBV29-1	14	TRBJ2-1	-	TGCAGCGTTGAGAAACAGTCGTTTTCCAATGAGCAGTTCTTC	CSVEKQSFSNEQFF
many	TRBV18	17	TRBJ2-5	TRBD2	TGTGCCAGCTCAAGGCTAGCGGGCGCACCTACCCAAGAGACCCAGTACTTC	CASSRLAGAPTQETQYF
many	TRBV20-1	18	TRBJ2-3	TRBD2	TGCAGTGCTAGAGGTTATTGGCTAGCGGTACGTCACACAGATACGCAGTATTTT	CSARGYWLAVRHTDTQYF
many	TRBV29-1	11	TRBJ2-3	TRBD1	TGCAGCGTCCTGGACAGGCATACGCAGTATTTT	CSVLDRHTQYF
few	TRBV5-1	14	TRBJ1-2	-	TGCGCCAGCAGACCTAGCCTAGGGGTAAATGGCTACACCTTC	CASRPSLGVNGYTF
few	TRBV6-2/TRBV6-3	12	TRBJ2-3	-	TGTGCCAGCAGTTACTCTTCAGATACGCAGTATTTT	CASSYSSDTQYF
many	TRBV2	11	TRBJ2-1	-	TGTGCCAGCAGTGTCCACAATGAGCAGTTCTTC	CASSVHNEQFF
many	TRBV7-2	15	TRBJ1-5	-	TGTGCCAGCAGCTTAGAGGCCAGGGCAGGGCAGCCCCAGCATTTT	CASSLEARAGQPQHF
many	TRBV6-5	15	TRBJ2-3	TRBD1	TGTGCCAGCAGTTTCGGACAGGGAATCTCAGATACGCAGTATTTT	CASSFGQGISDTQYF
-	TRBV7-2	11	TRBJ2-1	-	TGTGCCAGCAGCTTTAGTAGTGAGCAGTTCTTC	CASSFSSEQFF
many	TRBV6-5	15	TRBJ1-5	-	TGTGCCAGCAGTTACTCAGCCTACGGCAATCAGCCCCAGCATTTT	CASSYSAYGNQPQHF
few	TRBV6-2/TRBV6-3	13	TRBJ2-7	-	TGTGCCAGCAGTTTCTTGGGTCCATACGAGCAGTACTTC	CASSFLGPYEQYF
many	TRBV3-1	14	TRBJ2-5	-	TGTGCCAGCAGCCAAGAGATTCGCGGAGAGACCCAGTACTTC	CASSQEIRGETQYF
-	TRBV10-3	15	TRBJ1-3	-	TGTGCCATCAGCGGAGACGGATACTCTGGAAACACCACATATTTT	CAISGDGYSGNTTYF